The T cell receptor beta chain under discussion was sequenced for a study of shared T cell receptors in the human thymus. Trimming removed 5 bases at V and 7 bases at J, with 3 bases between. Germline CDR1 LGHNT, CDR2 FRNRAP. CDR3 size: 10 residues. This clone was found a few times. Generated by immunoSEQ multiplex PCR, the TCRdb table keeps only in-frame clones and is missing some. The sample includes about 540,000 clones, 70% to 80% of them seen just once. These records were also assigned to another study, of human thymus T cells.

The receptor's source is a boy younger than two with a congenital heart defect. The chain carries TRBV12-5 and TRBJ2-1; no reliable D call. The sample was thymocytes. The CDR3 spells CASGPNEQFF. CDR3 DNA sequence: TGTGCTAGTGGTCCAAATGAGCAGTTCTTC.